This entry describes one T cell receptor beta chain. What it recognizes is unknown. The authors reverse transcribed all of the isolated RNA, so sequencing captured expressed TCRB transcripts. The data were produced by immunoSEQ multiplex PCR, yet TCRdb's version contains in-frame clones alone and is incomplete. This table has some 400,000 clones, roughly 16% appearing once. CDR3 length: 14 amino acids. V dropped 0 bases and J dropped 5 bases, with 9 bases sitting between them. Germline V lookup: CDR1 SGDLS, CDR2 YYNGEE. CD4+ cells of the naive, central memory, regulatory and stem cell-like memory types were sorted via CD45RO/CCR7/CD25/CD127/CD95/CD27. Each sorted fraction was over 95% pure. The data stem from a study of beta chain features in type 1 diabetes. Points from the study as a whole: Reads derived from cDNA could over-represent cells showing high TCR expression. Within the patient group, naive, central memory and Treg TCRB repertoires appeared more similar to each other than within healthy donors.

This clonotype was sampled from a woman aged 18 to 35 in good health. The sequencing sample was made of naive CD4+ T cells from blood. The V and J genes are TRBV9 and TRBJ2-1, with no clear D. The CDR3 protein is CASSVVPGNNEQFF. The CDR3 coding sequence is TGTGCCAGCAGCGTAGTTCCAGGTAACAATGAGCAGTTCTTC.